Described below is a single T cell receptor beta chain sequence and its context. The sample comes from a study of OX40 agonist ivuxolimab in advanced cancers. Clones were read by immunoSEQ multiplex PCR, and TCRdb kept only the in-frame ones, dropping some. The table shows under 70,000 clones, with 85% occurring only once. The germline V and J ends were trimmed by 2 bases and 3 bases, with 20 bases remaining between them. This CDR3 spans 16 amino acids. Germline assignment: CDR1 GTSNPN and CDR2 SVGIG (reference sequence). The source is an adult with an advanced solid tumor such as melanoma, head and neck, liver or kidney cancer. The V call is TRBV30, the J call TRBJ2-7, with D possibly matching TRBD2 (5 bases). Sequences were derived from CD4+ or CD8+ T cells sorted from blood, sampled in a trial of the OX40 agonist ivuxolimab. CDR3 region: CAWSFSGLPFLYEQYF. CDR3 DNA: TGTGCCTGGAGTTTCTCAGGACTTCCTTTTCTCTACGAGCAGTACTTC.